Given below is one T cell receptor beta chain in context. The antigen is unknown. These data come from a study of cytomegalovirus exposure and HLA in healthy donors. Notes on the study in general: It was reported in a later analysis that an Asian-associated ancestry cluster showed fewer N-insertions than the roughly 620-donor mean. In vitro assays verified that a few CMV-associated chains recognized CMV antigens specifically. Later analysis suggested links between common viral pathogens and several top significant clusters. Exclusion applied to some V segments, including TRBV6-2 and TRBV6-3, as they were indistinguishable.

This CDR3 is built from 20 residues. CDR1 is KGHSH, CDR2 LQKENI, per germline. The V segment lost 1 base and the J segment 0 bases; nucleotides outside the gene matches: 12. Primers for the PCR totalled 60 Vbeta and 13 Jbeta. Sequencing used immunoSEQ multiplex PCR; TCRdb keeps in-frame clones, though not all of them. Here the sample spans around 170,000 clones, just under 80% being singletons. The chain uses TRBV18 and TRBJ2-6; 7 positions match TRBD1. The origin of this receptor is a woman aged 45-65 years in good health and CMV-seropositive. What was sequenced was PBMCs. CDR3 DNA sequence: TGTGCCAGCTCACCACGCCCGCGTGGACAGGAGCACTCTGGGGCCAACGTCCTGACTTTC. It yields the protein CASSPRPRGQEHSGANVLTF. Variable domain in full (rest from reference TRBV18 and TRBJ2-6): NAGVMQNPRHLVRRRGQEARLRCSPMKGHSHVYWYRQLPEEGLKFMVYLQKENIIDESGMPKERFSAEFPKEGPSILRIQQVVRGDSAAYFCASSPRPRGQEHSGANVLTFGAGSRLTVL.